The 2 T cell receptor beta chains presented below share a single source sample, sequenced in a study of blood T cell repertoires in COVID-19. Clones were sequenced by immunoSEQ multiplex PCR, and TCRdb holds only the in-frame ones, with some missing. Here the sample spans about 210,000 clones, approximately 85% being singletons. Input material: peripheral blood. The receptor source for this set is a woman aged 45-65 years with active or convalescent COVID-19.

The chain is built from TRBV19 and TRBJ1-1, with TRBD1 as a possible D gene (6 bases). The V gene lost 3 bases and the J gene lost 2 bases, with 13 bases spanning the gap. Germline loops: CDR1 LNHDA, CDR2 SQIVND (reference sequence). This CDR3 has 15 amino acids. The CDR3 reads CASSIWAGANTEAFF. DNA of the CDR3: TGTGCCAGTAGTATTTGGGCAGGGGCCAACACTGAAGCTTTCTTT.

V is TRBV19 and J is TRBJ2-1, with unresolved D. V lost 7 bases to trimming and J lost 4 bases, with 5 bases between them. In germline, CDR1 is LNHDA, CDR2 SQIVND (reference sequence). The CDR3 is 11 amino acids. CDR3 coding DNA: TGTGCCAGTACTTTATACAATGAGCAGTTCTTC. It specifies CASTLYNEQFF.